This T cell receptor (beta chain) stems from a study of shared clonotypes between healthy human individuals. Whole-study context: Donor ages ranged 18 to 49 years: a couple of women, a few men. Study-wide findings and caveats: Investigators expected sequencing depth to affect clonotype sharing among donors.

Assay: immunoSEQ multiplex PCR; the TCRdb copy retains only in-frame clones and omits some. This table holds about 1 million clones, roughly 80% found once. Turning to this clone: The antigen remains undetermined.

From CD4+ cells came CD45RA+ naive and CD45RA-negative memory subsets. The CDR3 length is 16 residues. Germline CDR1 reads KGHSH; CDR2 reads LQKENI. The V segment lost 5 bases and the J segment 0 bases; nucleotides outside the gene matches: 7. The TCR was taken from a man aged 18 to 30 in good health. The chain couples TRBV18 to TRBJ1-5; 7 nucleotides line up with TRBD1. What was sequenced was memory CD4+ T cells sorted from blood. The subset is: CD45RA-negative fraction. The CDR3 loop is CASSSSTGNSNQPQHF. Written as DNA, the CDR3 is TGTGCCAGCTCATCCTCGACAGGGAATAGCAATCAGCCCCAGCATTTT.